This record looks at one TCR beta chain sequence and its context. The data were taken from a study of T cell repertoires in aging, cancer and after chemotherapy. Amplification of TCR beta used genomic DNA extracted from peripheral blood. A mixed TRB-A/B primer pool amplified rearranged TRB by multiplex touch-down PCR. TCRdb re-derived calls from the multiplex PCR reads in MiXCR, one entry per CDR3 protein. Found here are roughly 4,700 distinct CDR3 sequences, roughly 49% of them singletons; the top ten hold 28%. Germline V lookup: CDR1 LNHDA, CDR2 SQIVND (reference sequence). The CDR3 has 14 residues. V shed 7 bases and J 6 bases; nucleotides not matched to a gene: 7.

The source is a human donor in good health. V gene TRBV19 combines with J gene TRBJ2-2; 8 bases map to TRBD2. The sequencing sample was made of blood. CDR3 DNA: TGTGCCAGTACCCTGGGACTAGTCCCCGGGGAGCTGTTTTTT. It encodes CASTLGLVPGELFF.